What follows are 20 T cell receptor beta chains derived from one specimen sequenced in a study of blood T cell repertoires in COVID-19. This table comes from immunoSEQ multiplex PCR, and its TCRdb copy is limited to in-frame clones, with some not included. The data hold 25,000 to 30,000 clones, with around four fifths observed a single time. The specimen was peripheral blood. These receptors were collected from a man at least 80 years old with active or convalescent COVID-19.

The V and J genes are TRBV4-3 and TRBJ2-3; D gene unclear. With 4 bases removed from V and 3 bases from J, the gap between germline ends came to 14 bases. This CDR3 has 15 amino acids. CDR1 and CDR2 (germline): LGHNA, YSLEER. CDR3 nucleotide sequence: TGCGCCAGCAGCCGCGGAAGTTTGTTAACAGATACGCAGTATTTT. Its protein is CASSRGSLLTDTQYF.

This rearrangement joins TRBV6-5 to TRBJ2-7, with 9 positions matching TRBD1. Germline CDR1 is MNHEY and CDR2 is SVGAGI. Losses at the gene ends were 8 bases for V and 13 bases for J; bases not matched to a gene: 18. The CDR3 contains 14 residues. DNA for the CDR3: TGTGCCAGCGGACACCCGAGCCGGGACAGGGTTAGCTACTTC. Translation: CASGHPSRDRVSYF.

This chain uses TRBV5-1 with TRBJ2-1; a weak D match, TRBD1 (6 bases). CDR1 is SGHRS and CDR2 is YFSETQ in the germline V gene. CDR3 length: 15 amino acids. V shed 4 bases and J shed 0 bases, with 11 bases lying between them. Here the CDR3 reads CASSLGGLSYNEQFF. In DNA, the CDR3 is TGCGCCAGCAGCCTAGGGGGTCTCTCCTACAATGAGCAGTTCTTC.

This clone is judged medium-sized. The CDR3 protein is CASSLVGGRETQYF. The CDR3, as DNA: TGTGCCAGCAGCCTAGTCGGGGGGAGAGAGACCCAGTACTTC. The chain carries TRBV7-9 and TRBJ2-5; 7 bases are a match to TRBD2. This CDR3 is built from 14 residues. The V gene end was trimmed by 5 bases and the J gene end by 4 bases; junction bases not matched to a gene: 7. The germline gives CDR1 SEHNR, CDR2 FQNEAQ (reference sequence).

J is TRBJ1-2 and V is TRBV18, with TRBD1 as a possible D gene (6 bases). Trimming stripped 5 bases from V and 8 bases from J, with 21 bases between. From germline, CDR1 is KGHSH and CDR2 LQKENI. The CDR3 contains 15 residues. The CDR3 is CASSTPGGRVSGYTF. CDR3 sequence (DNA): TGTGCCAGCTCAACGCCGGGGGGGCGCGTATCGGGCTACACCTTC.

Here the CDR3 DNA reads TGTGCCAGCAGCAGACCGGACAGAGCTAACTATGGCTACACCTTC. This translates into CASSRPDRANYGYTF. The V and J genes are TRBV7-9 and TRBJ1-2; perhaps TRBD1 as D (6 bases). Trimming left V 5 bases short and J 0 bases short, with 13 bases between. The CDR3 runs 15 residues. Germline CDR1 is SEHNR and CDR2 is FQNEAQ (reference sequence).

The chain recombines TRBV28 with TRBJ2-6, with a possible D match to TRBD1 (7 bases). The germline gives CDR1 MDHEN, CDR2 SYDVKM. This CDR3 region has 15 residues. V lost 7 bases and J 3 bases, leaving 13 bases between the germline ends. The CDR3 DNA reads TGTGCCAGCACCTCAGGGGGAGGTGGGGCCAACGTCCTGACTTTC. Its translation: CASTSGGGGANVLTF. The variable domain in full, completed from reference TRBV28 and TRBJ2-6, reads DVKVTQSSRYLVKRTGEKVFLECVQDMDHENMFWYRQDPGLGLRLIYFSYDVKMKEKGDIPEGYSVSREKKERFSLILESASTNQTSMYLCASTSGGGGANVLTFGAGSRLTVL.

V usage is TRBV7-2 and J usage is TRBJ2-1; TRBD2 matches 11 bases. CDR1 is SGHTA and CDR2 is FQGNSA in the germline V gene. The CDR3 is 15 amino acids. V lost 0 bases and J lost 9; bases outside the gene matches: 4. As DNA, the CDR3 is TGTGCCAGCAGCTTAGCTAGCGGGGGGGTTACTGAGCAGTTCTTC. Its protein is CASSLASGGVTEQFF.

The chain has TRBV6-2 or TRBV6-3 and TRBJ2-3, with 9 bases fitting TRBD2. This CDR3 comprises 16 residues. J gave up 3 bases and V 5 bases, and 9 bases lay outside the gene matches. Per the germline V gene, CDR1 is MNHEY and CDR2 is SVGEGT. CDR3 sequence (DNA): TGTGCCAGCAGTACCCTAGCGGGGATAGGGACAGATACGCAGTATTTT. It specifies CASSTLAGIGTDTQYF.

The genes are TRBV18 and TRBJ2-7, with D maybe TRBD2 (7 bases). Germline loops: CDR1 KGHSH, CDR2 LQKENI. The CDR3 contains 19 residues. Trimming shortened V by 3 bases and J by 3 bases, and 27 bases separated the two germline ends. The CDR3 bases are TGTGCCAGCTCACCTCGCCGGGACAAGGTCGATTGGGACTACTACGAGCAGTACTTC. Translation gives CASSPRRDKVDWDYYEQYF.

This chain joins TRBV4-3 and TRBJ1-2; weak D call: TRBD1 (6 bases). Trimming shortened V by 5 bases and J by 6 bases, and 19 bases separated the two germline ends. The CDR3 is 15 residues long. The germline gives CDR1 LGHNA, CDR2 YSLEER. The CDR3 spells CASSSGVIGTNGYTF. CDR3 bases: TGCGCCAGCAGCTCAGGGGTAATCGGCACTAATGGCTACACCTTC.

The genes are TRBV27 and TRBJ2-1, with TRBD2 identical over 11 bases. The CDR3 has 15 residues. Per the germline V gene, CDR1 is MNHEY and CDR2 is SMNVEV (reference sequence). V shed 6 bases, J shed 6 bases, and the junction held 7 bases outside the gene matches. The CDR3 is CASSPLAGGGNEQFF. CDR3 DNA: TGTGCCAGCAGCCCTCTAGCGGGAGGTGGCAATGAGCAGTTCTTC.

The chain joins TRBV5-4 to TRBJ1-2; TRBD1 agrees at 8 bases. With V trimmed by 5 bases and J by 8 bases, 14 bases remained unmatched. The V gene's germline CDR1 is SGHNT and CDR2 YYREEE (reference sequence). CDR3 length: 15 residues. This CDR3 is CASSEAGGALGGYTF. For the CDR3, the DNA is TGTGCCAGCAGTGAGGCAGGGGGCGCCCTTGGGGGCTACACCTTC. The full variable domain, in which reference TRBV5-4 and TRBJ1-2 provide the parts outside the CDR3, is ETGVTQSPTHLIKTRGQQVTLRCSSQSGHNTVSWYQQALGQGPQFIFQYYREEENGRGNFPPRFSGLQFPNYSSELNVNALELDDSALYLCASSEAGGALGGYTFGSGTRLTVV.

The CDR3 DNA follows: TGTGCCAGTAGTGTGGGAGGGAACACTGAAGCTTTCTTT. Protein sequence: CASSVGGNTEAFF. The V gene is TRBV19, the J gene TRBJ1-1; D gene ambiguous. V lost 5 bases, J lost 1 base, and 8 bases lay in between. Germline CDR1 and CDR2: LNHDA and SQIVND (reference sequence). CDR3 length equals 13 residues.

CDR3 protein: CASSLEGGAGANVLTF. CDR3 nucleotides: TGCGCCAGCAGCTTGGAAGGAGGGGCCGGGGCCAACGTCCTGACTTTC. This chain joins TRBV5-1 and TRBJ2-6; perhaps TRBD2 as D (6 bases). CDR3 length equals 16 residues. The V gene's germline CDR1 is SGHRS and CDR2 YFSETQ. V lost 0 bases and J 4 bases, leaving 11 bases between the germline ends.

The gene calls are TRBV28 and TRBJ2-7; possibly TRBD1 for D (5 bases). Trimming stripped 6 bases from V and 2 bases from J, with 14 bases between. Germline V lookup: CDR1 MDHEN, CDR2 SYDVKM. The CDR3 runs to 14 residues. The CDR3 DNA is TGTGCCAGCAGACCAGACAGAGGACCCTACGAGCAGTACTTC. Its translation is CASRPDRGPYEQYF.

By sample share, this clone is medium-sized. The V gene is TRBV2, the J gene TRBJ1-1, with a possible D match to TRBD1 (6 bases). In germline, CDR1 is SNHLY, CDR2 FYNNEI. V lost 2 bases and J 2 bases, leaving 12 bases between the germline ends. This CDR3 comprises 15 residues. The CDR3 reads CASSEMGGGNTEAFF. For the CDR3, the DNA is TGTGCCAGCAGTGAAATGGGGGGGGGCAACACTGAAGCTTTCTTT.

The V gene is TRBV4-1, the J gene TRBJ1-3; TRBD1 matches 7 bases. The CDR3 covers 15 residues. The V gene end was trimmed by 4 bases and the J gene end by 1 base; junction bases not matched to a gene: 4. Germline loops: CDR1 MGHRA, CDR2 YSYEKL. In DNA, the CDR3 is TGCGCCAGCAGCCTCACGACAGGGTCTGGAAACACCATATATTTT. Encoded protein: CASSLTTGSGNTIYF.

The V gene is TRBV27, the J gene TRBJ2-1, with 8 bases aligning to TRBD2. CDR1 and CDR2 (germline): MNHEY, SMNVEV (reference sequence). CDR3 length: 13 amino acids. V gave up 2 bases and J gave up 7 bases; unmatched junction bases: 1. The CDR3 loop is CASSLIAGNEQFF. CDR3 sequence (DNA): TGTGCCAGCAGTTTAATAGCGGGGAATGAGCAGTTCTTC.

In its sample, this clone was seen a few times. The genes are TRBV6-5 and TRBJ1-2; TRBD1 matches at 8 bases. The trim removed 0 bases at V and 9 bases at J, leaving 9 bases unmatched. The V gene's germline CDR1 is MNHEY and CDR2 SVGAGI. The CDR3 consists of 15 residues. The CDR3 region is CASSYSSGQGRSYTF. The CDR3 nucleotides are TGTGCCAGCAGTTACTCGTCCGGACAGGGTAGGAGCTACACCTTC.